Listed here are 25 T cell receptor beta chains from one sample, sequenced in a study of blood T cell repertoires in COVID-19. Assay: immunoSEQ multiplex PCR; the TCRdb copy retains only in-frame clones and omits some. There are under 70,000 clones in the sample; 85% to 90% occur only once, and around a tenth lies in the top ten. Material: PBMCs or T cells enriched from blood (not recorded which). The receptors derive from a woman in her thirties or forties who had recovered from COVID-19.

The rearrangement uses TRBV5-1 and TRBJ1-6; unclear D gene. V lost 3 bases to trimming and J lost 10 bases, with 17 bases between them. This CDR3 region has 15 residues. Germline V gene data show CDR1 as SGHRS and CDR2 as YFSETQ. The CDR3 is CASSSSIGAESPLHF. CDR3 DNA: TGCGCCAGCAGCTCCTCTATCGGAGCAGAATCACCCCTCCACTTT.

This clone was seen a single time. This CDR3 is CASRGLAGYNEQFF. CDR3 coding DNA: TGCGCCAGCAGGGGACTAGCGGGGTACAATGAGCAGTTCTTC. V and J are TRBV10-2 and TRBJ2-1, with 13 nucleotides matching TRBD2. The germline gives CDR1 WSHSY, CDR2 SAAADI. Losses at the gene ends were 6 bases for V and 4 bases for J; bases not matched to a gene: 0. The CDR3 consists of 14 residues.

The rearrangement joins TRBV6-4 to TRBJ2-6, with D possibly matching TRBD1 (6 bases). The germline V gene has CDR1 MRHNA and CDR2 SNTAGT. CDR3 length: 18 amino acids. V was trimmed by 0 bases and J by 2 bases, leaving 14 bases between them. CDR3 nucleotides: TGTGCCAGCAGTGACTCGAAAGATTCAGGGGCTGGGGCCAACGTCCTGACTTTC. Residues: CASSDSKDSGAGANVLTF.

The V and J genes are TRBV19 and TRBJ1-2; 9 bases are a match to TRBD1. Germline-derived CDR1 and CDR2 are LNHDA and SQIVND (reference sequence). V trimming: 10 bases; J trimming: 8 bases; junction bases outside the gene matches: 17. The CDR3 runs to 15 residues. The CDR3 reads CATSRGTGIAIGYTF. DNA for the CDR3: TGTGCCACTTCTCGAGGGACAGGGATAGCTATAGGCTACACCTTC.

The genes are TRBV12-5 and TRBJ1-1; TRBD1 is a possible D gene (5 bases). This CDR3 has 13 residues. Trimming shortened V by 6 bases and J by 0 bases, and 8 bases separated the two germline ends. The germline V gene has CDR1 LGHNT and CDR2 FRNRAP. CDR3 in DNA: TGTGCTAGTGGCGACAGTCTGAACACTGAAGCTTTCTTT. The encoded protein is CASGDSLNTEAFF.

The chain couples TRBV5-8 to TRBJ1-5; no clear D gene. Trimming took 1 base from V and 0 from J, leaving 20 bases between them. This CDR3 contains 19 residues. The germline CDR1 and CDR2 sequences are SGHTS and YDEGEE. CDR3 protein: CASSLFLGTNDYSNQPQHF. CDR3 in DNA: TGTGCCAGCAGCTTGTTCCTGGGCACCAATGATTATAGCAATCAGCCCCAGCATTTT.

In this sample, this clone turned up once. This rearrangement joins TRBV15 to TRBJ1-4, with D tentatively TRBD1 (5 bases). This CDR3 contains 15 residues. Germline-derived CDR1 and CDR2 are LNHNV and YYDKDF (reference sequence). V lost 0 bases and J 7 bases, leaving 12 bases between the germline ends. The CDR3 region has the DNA TGTGCCACCAGCAGAGAAGGGGCGCGGAGTGAAAAACTGTTTTTT. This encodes CATSREGARSEKLFF.

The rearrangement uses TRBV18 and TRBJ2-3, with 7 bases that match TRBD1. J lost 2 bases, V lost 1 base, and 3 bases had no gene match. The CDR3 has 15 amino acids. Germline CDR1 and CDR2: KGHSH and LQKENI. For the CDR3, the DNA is TGTGCCAGCTCACCACAGACAGGGAACACAGATACGCAGTATTTT. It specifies CASSPQTGNTDTQYF.

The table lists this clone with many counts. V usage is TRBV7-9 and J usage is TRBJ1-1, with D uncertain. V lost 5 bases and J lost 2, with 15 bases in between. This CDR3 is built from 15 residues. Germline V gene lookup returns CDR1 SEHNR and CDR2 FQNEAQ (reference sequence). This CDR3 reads CASSPSGQINTEAFF. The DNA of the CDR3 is TGTGCCAGCAGCCCCAGCGGGCAGATCAACACTGAAGCTTTCTTT.

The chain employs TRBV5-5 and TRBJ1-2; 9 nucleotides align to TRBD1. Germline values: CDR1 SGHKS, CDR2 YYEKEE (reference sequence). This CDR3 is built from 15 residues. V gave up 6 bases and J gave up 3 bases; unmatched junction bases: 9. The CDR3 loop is CASTPVTGGYYGYTF. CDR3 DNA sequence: TGTGCCAGCACCCCTGTAACAGGGGGCTACTATGGCTACACCTTC.

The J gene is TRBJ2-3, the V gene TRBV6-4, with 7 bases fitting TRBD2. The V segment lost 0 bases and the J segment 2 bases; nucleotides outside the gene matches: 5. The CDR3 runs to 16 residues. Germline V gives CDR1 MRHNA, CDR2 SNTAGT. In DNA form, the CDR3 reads TGTGCCAGCAGTGACTCCGGGGGGTCCCACACAGATACGCAGTATTTT. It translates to CASSDSGGSHTDTQYF.

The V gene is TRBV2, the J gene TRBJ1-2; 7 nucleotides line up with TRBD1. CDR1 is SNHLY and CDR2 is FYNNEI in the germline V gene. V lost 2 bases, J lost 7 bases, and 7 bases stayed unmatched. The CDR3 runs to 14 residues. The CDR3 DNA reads TGTGCCAGCAGTGAAAAGGGGGCCATGGGTGGCTACACCTTC. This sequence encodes CASSEKGAMGGYTF.

CDR3 DNA: TGTGCCAGCAGCTTCCTCAGGGGTAGTAACGAGCAGTACTTC. Translation gives CASSFLRGSNEQYF. The chain is built from TRBV5-4 and TRBJ2-7; TRBD1 might be the D (6 bases). Germline CDR1 and CDR2: SGHNT and YYREEE (reference sequence). The germline V and J ends were trimmed by 2 bases and 5 bases, with 14 bases remaining between them. The CDR3 extends over 14 amino acids.

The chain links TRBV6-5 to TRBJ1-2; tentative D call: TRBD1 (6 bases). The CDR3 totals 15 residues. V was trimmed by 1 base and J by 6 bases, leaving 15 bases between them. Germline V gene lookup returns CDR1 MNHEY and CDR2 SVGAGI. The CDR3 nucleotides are TGTGCCAGCAGTTACTTCAGGGGAGTTGAAGATGGCTACACCTTC. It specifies CASSYFRGVEDGYTF.

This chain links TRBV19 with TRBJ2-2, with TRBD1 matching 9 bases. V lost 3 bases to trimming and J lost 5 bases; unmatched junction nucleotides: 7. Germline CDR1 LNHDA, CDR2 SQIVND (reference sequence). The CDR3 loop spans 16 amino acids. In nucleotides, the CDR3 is TGTGCCAGTAGTATCGGTACAGGGGGCGTGACCGGGGAGCTGTTTTTT. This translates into CASSIGTGGVTGELFF.

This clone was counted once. The CDR3 DNA reads as TGTGCCATCAGATCGGACAGGGTGAACACTGAAGCTTTCTTT. Translated, it gives CAIRSDRVNTEAFF. The V call is TRBV10-3, the J call TRBJ1-1; 8 bases map to TRBD1. Germline loops: CDR1 ENHRY, CDR2 SYGVKD. The CDR3 contains 14 residues. V lost 6 bases, J lost 0 bases, and 3 bases stayed unmatched.

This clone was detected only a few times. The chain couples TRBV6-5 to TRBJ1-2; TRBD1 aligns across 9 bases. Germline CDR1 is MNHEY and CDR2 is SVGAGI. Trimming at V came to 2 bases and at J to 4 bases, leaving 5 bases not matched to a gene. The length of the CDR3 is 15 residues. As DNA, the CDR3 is TGTGCCAGCAGTTACCGGACAGGGGAAGGCTATGGCTACACCTTC. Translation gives CASSYRTGEGYGYTF.

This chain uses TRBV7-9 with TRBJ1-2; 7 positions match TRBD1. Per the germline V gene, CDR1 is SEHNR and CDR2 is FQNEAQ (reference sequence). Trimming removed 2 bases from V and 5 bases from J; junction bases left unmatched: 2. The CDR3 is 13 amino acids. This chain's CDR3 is CASSLRQGYGYTF. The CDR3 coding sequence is TGTGCCAGCAGCTTAAGACAGGGATATGGCTACACCTTC.

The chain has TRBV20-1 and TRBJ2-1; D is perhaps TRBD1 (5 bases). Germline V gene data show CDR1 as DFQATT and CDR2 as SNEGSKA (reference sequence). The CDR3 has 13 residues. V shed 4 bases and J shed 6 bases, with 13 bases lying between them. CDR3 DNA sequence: TGCAGTGCTAATGACAGACCAGGCAATGAGCAGTTCTTC. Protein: CSANDRPGNEQFF.

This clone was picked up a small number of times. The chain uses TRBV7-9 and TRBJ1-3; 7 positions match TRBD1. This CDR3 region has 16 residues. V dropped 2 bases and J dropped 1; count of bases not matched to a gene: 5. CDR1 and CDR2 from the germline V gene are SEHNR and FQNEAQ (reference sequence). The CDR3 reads CASSLLETGSGNTIYF. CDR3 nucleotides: TGTGCCAGCAGCTTACTAGAGACAGGGTCTGGAAACACCATATATTTT.

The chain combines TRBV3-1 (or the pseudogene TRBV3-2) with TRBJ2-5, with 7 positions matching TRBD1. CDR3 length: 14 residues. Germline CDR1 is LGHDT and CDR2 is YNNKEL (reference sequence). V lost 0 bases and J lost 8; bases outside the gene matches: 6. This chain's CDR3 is CASSQDIDRVTQYF. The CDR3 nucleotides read TGTGCCAGCAGCCAAGATATCGACAGGGTAACCCAGTACTTC.

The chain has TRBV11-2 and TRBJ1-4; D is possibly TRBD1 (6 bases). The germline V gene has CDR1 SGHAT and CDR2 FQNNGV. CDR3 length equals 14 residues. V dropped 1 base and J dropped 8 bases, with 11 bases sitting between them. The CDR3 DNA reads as TGTGCCAGCAGCTTAGCAGGGGTTGTGGAAAAACTGTTTTTT. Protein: CASSLAGVVEKLFF.

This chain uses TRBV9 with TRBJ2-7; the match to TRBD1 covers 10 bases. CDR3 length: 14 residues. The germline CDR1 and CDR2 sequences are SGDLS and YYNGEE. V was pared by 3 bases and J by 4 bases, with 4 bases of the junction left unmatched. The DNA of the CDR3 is TGTGCCAGCAGCGCGACAGGGGGCTCATACGAGCAGTACTTC. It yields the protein CASSATGGSYEQYF.

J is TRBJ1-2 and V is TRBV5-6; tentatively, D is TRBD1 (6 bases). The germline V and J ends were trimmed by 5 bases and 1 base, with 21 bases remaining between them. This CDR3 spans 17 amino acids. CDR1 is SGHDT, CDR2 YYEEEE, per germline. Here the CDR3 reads CASRPKLPGVVNYGYTF. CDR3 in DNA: TGTGCCAGCAGACCTAAATTACCAGGGGTCGTTAACTATGGCTACACCTTC.

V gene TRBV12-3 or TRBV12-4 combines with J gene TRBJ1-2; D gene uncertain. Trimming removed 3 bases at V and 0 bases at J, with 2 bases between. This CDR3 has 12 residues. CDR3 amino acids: CASSFSNYGYTF. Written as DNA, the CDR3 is TGTGCCAGCAGTTTCTCTAACTATGGCTACACCTTC.